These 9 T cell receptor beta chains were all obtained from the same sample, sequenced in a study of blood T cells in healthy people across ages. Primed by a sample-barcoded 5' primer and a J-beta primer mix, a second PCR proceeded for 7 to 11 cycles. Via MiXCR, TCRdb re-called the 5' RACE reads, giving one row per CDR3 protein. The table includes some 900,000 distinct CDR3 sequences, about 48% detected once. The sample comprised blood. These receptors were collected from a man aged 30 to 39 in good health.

Written as DNA, the CDR3 is TGTGCCAGCAGCTTGGGACAGGTGAAGCGGGCGAATTCACCCCTCCACTTT. The encoded protein is CASSLGQVKRANSPLHF. The J gene is TRBJ1-6, the V gene TRBV5-6; a weak D match, TRBD1 (6 bases). The CDR3 covers 17 residues. Germline CDR1 SGHDT, CDR2 YYEEEE. V was shortened by 0 bases and J by 7 bases, with 17 bases between the two germline ends.

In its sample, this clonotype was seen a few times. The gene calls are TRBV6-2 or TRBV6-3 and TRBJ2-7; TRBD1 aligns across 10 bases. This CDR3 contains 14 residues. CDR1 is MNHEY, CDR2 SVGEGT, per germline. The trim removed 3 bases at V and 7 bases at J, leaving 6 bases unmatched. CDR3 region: CASSYGQGVKEQYF. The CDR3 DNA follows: TGTGCCAGCAGTTATGGACAGGGGGTGAAGGAGCAGTACTTC.

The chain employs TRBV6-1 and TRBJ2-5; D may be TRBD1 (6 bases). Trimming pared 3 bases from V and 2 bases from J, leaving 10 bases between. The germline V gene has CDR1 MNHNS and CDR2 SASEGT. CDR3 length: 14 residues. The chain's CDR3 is CASSEWTVQETQYF. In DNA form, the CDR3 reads TGTGCCAGCAGTGAGTGGACAGTTCAAGAGACCCAGTACTTC.

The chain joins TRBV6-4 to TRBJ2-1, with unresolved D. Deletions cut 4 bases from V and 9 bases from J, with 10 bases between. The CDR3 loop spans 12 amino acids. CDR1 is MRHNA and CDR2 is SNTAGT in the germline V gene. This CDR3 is CASSGVGCEQFF. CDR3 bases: TGTGCCAGCAGTGGGGTTGGGTGTGAGCAGTTCTTC.

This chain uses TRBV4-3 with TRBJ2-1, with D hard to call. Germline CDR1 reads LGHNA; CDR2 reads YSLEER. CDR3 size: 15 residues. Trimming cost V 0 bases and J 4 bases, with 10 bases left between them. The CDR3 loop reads CASSQEVAPYNEQFF. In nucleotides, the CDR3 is TGCGCCAGCAGCCAAGAGGTAGCCCCTTACAATGAGCAGTTCTTC.

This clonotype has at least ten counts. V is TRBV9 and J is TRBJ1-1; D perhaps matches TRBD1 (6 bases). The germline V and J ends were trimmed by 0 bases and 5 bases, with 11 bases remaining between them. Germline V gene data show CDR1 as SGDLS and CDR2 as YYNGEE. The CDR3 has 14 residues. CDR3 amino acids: CASSVEQGTTEAFF. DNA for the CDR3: TGTGCCAGCAGCGTAGAACAGGGAACGACTGAAGCTTTCTTT.

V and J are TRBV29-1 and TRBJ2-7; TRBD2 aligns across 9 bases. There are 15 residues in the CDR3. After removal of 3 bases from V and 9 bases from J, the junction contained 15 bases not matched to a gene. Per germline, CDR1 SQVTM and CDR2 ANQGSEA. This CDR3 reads CSVEVSGGSGNGQYF. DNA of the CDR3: TGCAGCGTTGAGGTTAGCGGGGGTTCAGGAAACGGGCAGTACTTC.

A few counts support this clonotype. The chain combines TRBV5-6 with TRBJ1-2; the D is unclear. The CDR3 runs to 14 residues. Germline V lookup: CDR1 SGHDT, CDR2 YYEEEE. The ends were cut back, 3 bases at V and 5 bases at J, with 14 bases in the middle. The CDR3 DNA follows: TGTGCCAGCAGCTCCCGGGTCAATCCATATGGCTACACCTTC. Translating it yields CASSSRVNPYGYTF.

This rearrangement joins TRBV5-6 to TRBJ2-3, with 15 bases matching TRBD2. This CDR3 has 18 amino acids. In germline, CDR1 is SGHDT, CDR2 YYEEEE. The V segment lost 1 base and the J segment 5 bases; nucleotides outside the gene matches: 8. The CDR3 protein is CASSLSGTSGGSEDTQYF. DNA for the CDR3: TGTGCCAGCAGCTTGAGCGGGACTAGCGGGGGGTCGGAAGATACGCAGTATTTT.